Described below is a single TCR beta chain sequence and its context. Its cognate antigen is unknown. This sample was taken from a study of cytomegalovirus exposure and HLA in healthy donors. The overall study: The 120 or so validation repertoires used a platform that matched the one used for the approximately 670 first-cohort repertoires, as a later analysis reported.

The donors were part of the validation cohort, which consisted of about 120 subjects and was separate from the first cohort of about 720 subjects. Findings of the study overall: Reports showed the classifier diagnosing cytomegalovirus status with high specificity and sensitivity. The study designated roughly 150 TCR beta chains cytomegalovirus-associated.

Data came from immunoSEQ multiplex PCR; TCRdb stores just in-frame clones and leaves some out. The table lists about 98,000 clones, around nine tenths of them singletons, with 3.5% to 5% in the top ten. V was trimmed by 4 bases and J by 6 bases, leaving 20 bases between them. Germline lookup yields CDR1 SGDLS and CDR2 YYNGEE. The CDR3 consists of 16 residues. The TCR was taken from a woman in her 30s in good health and CMV-seronegative. Sequences were obtained from PBMCs. This sequence joins TRBV9 and TRBJ1-5, with D tentatively TRBD1 (6 bases). The CDR3 sequence: CASSPGGGASGQPQHF. Written as DNA, the CDR3 is TGTGCCAGCAGCCCCGGGGGGGGCGCTTCGGGTCAGCCCCAGCATTTT.